This T cell receptor beta chain was sequenced during a study of OX40 agonist ivuxolimab in advanced cancers. This CDR3 is built from 14 residues. Germline V gives CDR1 SGHNT, CDR2 YYREEE (reference sequence). Trimming took off 0 bases at V and 4 bases at J, with 10 bases between the two ends. Repertoires were generated with immunoSEQ multiplex PCR, while TCRdb's copy carries only in-frame clones and drops some. The sample includes around 77,000 clones, 80% to 90% of them seen just once. No patient had autoimmune disease or received systemic immunosuppression. This chain links TRBV5-4 with TRBJ1-2; D not certain. The receptor comes from an adult with an advanced solid tumor such as melanoma, head and neck, liver or kidney cancer. This specimen consisted of CD4+ or CD8+ T cells sorted from blood, obtained in a trial of the OX40 agonist ivuxolimab. CDR3 nucleotides: TGTGCCAGCAGCTTGGATCAGATAATCTATGGCTACACCTTC. Translation gives CASSLDQIIYGYTF. The variable domain in full, completed from reference TRBV5-4 and TRBJ1-2, reads ETGVTQSPTHLIKTRGQQVTLRCSSQSGHNTVSWYQQALGQGPQFIFQYYREEENGRGNFPPRFSGLQFPNYSSELNVNALELDDSALYLCASSLDQIIYGYTFGSGTRLTVV.